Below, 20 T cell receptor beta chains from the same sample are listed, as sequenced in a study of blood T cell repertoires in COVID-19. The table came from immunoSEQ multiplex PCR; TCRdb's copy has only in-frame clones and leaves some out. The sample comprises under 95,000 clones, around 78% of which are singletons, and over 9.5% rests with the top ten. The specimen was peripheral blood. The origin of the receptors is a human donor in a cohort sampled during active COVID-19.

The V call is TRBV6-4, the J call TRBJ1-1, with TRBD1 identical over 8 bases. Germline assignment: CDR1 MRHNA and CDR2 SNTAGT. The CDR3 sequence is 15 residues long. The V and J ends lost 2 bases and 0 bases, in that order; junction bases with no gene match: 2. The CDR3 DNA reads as TGTGCCAGCAGTGACGGACAGGGATTGAACACTGAAGCTTTCTTT. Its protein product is CASSDGQGLNTEAFF.

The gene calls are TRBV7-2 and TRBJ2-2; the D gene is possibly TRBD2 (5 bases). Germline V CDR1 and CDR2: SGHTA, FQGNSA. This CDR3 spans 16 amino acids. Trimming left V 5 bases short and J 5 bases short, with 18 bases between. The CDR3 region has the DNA TGTGCCAGCAGCATACAGAGTCTCGGGGATACCGGGGAGCTGTTTTTT. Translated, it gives CASSIQSLGDTGELFF.

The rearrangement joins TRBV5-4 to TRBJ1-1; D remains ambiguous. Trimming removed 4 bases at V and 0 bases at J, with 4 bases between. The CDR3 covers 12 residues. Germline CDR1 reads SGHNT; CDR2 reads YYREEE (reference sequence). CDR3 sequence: CASSLLNTEAFF. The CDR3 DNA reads TGTGCCAGCAGCCTTTTGAACACTGAAGCTTTCTTT. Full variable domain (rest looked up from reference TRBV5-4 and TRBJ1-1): ETGVTQSPTHLIKTRGQQVTLRCSSQSGHNTVSWYQQALGQGPQFIFQYYREEENGRGNFPPRFSGLQFPNYSSELNVNALELDDSALYLCASSLLNTEAFFGQGTRLTVV.

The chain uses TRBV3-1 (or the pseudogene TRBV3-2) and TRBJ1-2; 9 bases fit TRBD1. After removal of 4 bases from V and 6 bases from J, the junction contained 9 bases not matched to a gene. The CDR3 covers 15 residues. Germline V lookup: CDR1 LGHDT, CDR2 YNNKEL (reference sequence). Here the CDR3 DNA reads TGTGCCAGCAGCCCCCGGGACAGGGTTTGGGATGGCTACACCTTC. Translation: CASSPRDRVWDGYTF.

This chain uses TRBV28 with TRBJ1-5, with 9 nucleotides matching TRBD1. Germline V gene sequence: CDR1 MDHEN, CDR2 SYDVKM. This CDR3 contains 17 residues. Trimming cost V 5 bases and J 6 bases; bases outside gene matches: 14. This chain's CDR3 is CASSPIPRDRASQPQHF. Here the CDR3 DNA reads TGTGCCAGCAGTCCTATCCCCCGGGACAGGGCGAGTCAGCCCCAGCATTTT.

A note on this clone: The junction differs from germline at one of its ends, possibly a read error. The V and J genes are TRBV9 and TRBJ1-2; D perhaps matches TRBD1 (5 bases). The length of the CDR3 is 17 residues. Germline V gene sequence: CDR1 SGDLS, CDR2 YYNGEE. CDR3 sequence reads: CAGSPHPTEELDYGYTF. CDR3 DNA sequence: TGTGCCGGCAGCCCCCACCCGACAGAGGAACTCGACTATGGCTACACCTTC.

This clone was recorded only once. The CDR3 is CASSRDREFYGYTF. The CDR3 coding sequence is TGTGCCAGTAGCCGGGACAGGGAGTTCTATGGCTACACCTTC. J is TRBJ1-2 and V is TRBV19; 9 positions agree with TRBD1. V trimming: 6 bases; J trimming: 4 bases; junction bases outside the gene matches: 6. CDR3 length: 14 residues. CDR1 and CDR2 (germline): LNHDA, SQIVND (reference sequence). Filled out from reference TRBV19 and TRBJ1-2, the complete variable domain reads DGGITQSPKYLFRKEGQNVTLSCEQNLNHDAMYWYRQDPGQGLRLIYYSQIVNDFQKGDIAEGYSVSREKKESFPLTVTSAQKNPTAFYLCASSRDREFYGYTFGSGTRLTVV.

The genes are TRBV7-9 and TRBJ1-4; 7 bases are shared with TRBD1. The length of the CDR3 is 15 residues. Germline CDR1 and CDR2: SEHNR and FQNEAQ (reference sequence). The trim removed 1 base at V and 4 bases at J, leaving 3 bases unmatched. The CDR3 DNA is TGTGCCAGCAGCTTAGGGGACAGTGGTAATGAAAAACTGTTTTTT. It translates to CASSLGDSGNEKLFF.

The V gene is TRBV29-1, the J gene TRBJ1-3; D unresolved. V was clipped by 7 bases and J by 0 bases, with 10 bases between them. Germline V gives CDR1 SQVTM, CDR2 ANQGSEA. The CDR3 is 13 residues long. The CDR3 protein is CSAASYSGNTIYF. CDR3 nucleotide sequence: TGCAGCGCCGCGTCCTACTCTGGAAACACCATATATTTT.

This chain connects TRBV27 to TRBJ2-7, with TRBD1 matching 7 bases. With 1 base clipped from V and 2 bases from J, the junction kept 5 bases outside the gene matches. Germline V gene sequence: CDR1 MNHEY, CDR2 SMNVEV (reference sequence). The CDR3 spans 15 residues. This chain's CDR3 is CASSLLDRLPYEQYF. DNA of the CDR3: TGTGCCAGCAGTTTATTGGACAGGCTCCCCTACGAGCAGTACTTC.

CDR3 bases: TGTGCCAGCAGTGAAGGAGCGGGGTCGGGATTAAAGGTTTTCTTT. Protein sequence: CASSEGAGSGLKVFF. This rearrangement joins TRBV6-1 to TRBJ1-1; no reliable D call. The CDR3 covers 15 residues. V lost 1 base and J 13 bases, leaving 22 bases between the germline ends. Germline CDR1 and CDR2: MNHNS and SASEGT.

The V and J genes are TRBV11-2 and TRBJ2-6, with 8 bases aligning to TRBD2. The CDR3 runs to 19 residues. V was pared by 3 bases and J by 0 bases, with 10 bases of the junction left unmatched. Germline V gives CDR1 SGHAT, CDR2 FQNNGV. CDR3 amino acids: CASSFRPTSASSGANVLTF. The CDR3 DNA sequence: TGTGCCAGCAGCTTTAGGCCGACTAGCGCGAGCTCTGGGGCCAACGTCCTGACTTTC.

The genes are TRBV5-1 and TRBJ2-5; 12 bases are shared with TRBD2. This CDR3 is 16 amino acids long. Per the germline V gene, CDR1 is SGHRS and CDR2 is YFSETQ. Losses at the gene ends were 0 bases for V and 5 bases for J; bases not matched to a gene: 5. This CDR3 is CASSLGRLAGVETQYF. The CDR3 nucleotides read TGCGCCAGCAGCTTGGGGAGACTAGCGGGAGTGGAGACCCAGTACTTC.

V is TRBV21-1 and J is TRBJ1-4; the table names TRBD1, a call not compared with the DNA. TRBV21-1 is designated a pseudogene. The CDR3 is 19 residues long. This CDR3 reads CASSKDWARMGSICEKLFF. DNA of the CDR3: TGTGCCAGCAGCAAAGATTGGGCAAGAATGGGTAGTATCTGTGAAAAACTGTTTTTT.

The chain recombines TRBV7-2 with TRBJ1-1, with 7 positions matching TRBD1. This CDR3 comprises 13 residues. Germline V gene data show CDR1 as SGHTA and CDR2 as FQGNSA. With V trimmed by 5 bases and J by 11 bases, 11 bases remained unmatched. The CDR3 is CASSPGQRLKAFF. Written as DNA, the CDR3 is TGTGCCAGCAGCCCGGGACAGCGCCTGAAGGCTTTCTTT.

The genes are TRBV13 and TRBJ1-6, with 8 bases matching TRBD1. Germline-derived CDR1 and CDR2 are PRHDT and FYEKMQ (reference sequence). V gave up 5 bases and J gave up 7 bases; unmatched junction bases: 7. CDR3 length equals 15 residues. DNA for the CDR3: TGTGCCAGCAGCACCTGGACAGGGAAAAATTCACCCCTCCACTTT. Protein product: CASSTWTGKNSPLHF.

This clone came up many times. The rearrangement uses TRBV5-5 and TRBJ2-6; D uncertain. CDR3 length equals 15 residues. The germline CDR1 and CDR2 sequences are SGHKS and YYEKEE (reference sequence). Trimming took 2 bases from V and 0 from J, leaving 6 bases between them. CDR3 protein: CASSFWSSGANVLTF. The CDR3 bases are TGTGCCAGCAGCTTTTGGAGCTCTGGGGCCAACGTCCTGACTTTC. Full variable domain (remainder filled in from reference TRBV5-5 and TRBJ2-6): DAGVTQSPTHLIKTRGQQVTLRCSPISGHKSVSWYQQVLGQGPQFIFQYYEKEERGRGNFPDRFSARQFPNYSSELNVNALLLGDSALYLCASSFWSSGANVLTFGAGSRLTVL.

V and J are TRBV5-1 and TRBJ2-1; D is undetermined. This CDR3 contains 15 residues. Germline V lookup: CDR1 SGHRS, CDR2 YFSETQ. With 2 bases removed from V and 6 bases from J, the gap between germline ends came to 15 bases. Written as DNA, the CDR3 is TGCGCCAGCAGCTTCGACGGAGAATCGCCCAATGAGCAGTTCTTC. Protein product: CASSFDGESPNEQFF.

As DNA, the CDR3 is TGTGCCAGCAGTACTGACACCACGGCCCGTGGCTACACCTTC. This gives the protein CASSTDTTARGYTF. The chain is built from TRBV2 and TRBJ1-2; D is ambiguous. The CDR3 covers 14 residues. Trimming shortened V by 5 bases and J by 7 bases, and 17 bases separated the two germline ends. Germline V gene data show CDR1 as SNHLY and CDR2 as FYNNEI. The full variable domain, completed using reference TRBV2 and TRBJ1-2, is EPEVTQTPSHQVTQMGQEVILRCVPISNHLYFYWYRQILGQKVEFLVSFYNNEISEKSEIFDDQFSVERPDGSNFTLKIRSTKLEDSAMYFCASSTDTTARGYTFGSGTRLTVV.

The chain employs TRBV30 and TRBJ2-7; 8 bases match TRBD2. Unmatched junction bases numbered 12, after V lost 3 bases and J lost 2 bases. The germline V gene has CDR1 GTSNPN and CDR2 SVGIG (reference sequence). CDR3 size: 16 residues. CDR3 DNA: TGTGCCTGGAGGTCGCCCCCCGGGAGGGGGACCTACGAGCAGTACTTC. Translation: CAWRSPPGRGTYEQYF.